The source of this TCR beta chain is a study of CD8 T cells in ankylosing spondylitis. Study-level findings and limits: Disease-linked clones reportedly concentrated significantly in matched ankylosing spondylitis synovial fluid. Both synovial fluid and blood in reactive arthritis had previously been reported to carry some motif variants. A motif in TCR beta, a set of about 8 highly homologous variants, appeared characteristic of ankylosing spondylitis blood.

This clonotype has ten or more counts. Its antigen remains unidentified. Scientists made TCR beta libraries using quantitative 5'-RACE with molecular barcodes. TCRdb ran MiXCR on the 5' RACE reads and lists one entry per CDR3 protein. The data show roughly 150,000 distinct CDR3 sequences, around 7.9% seen once. V gave up 3 bases and J gave up 5 bases; unmatched junction bases: 13. Germline CDR1 reads DFQATT; CDR2 reads SNEGSKA (reference sequence). The CDR3 loop spans 16 amino acids. This receptor was taken from a female donor with ankylosing spondylitis or in good health (not recorded which). Sequencing was done on a sample of blood, either unsorted or a sorted T cell fraction (not recorded which). The rearrangement joins TRBV20-1 to TRBJ1-1, with 9 bases fitting TRBD1. The CDR3 sequence: CSASATGGLEGTEAFF. CDR3 nucleotide sequence: TGCAGTGCTAGCGCGACAGGGGGTCTGGAGGGGACTGAAGCTTTCTTT.